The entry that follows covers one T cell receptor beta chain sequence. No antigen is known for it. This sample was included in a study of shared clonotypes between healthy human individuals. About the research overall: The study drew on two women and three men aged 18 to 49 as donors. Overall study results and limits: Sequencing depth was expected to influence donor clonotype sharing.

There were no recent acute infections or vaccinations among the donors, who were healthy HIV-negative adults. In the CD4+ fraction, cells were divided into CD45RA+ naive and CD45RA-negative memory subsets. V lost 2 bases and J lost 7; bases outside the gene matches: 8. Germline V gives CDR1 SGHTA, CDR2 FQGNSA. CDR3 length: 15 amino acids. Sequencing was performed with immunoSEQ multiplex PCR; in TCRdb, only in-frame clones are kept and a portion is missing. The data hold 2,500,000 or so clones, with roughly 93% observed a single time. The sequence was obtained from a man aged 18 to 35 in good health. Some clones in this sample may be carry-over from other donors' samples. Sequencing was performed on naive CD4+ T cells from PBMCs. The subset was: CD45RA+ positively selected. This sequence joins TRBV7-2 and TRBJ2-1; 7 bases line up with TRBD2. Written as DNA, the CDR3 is TGTGCCAGCAGCTTAACGGCGGGAGCTGGGAATGAGCAGTTCTTC. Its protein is CASSLTAGAGNEQFF.